This TCR beta chain stems from a study of blood T cell repertoires in COVID-19. Data came from immunoSEQ multiplex PCR; TCRdb stores just in-frame clones and leaves some out. Of approximately 290,000 clones in the sample, 70% to 90% were seen once. Trimming took 2 bases from V and 5 from J, leaving 6 bases between them. The CDR3 has 12 amino acids. Germline loops: CDR1 SGHAT, CDR2 FQNNGV. Individuals aged about 18 to 100 years were recruited from roughly 22 US areas. The sequence came from a woman in her twenties or thirties who had recovered from COVID-19. Sequencing was done on a sample of PBMCs or T cells enriched from blood (not recorded which). J is TRBJ2-5 and V is TRBV11-2, with D uncertain. CDR3 protein: CASSLIEETQYF. The DNA for the CDR3 is TGTGCCAGCAGCTTAATCGAGGAGACCCAGTACTTC. The full variable domain, in which reference TRBV11-2 and TRBJ2-5 provide the parts outside the CDR3, is EAGVAQSPRYKIIEKRQSVAFWCNPISGHATLYWYQQILGQGPKLLIQFQNNGVVDDSQLPKDRFSAERLKGVDSTLKIQPAKLEDSAVYLCASSLIEETQYFGPGTRLLVL.